These 5 T cell receptor beta chains originate from one sample sequenced in a study of Ad26.COV2.S vaccination and SARS-CoV-2 variants (dated by TCRdb to the early 2020s). Libraries were made using the immunoSEQ multiplex PCR assay. In its TCRdb copy, this immuneACCESS table keeps in-frame sequences only and misses some clones. Where compared with another copy, unresolved V genes explain less than half of these, and the others have no known cause. The sample data list about 400,000 clones, and approximately 90% of these were observed just once. The leading ten clones occupy about 1.9% of the sample. Per the publication, the treatment or condition label means: approximately 18 received Ad26.COV2.S at low or high dose, single or two shots; roughly 5 received placebo; per-sample allocation not given. Repertoires of vaccine and placebo recipients were sequenced from samples taken on day 63 after the first injection.

The starting material was peripheral blood, obtained in a trial of Ad26.COV2.S vaccine versus placebo. Receptors were obtained from a person between 18 and 59 years old who received the Ad26.COV2.S COVID-19 vaccine or a placebo.

In this sample, this clone turned up a few times. Other DNA sequences of this sample code for an identical CDR3. The CDR3 bases are TGTGCCAGTAGGCAGACTAGCGGGACAGATACGCAGTATTTT. Its protein is CASRQTSGTDTQYF. This rearrangement joins TRBV19 to TRBJ2-3, with 10 bases fitting TRBD2. The J segment lost 3 bases and the V segment lost 6 bases, leaving 3 bases of the junction unmatched. The CDR3 totals 14 residues. Germline lookup yields CDR1 LNHDA and CDR2 SQIVND (reference sequence). The complete variable domain, with remaining parts taken from reference TRBV19 and TRBJ2-3, reads DGGITQSPKYLFRKEGQNVTLSCEQNLNHDAMYWYRQDPGQGLRLIYYSQIVNDFQKGDIAEGYSVSREKKESFPLTVTSAQKNPTAFYLCASRQTSGTDTQYFGPGTRLTVL.

The chain has TRBV11-2 and TRBJ2-7; TRBD1 is a possible D gene (6 bases). The CDR3 is 13 amino acids. The ends were cut back, 8 bases at V and 4 bases at J, with 15 bases in the middle. CDR1 is SGHAT and CDR2 is FQNNGV in the germline V gene. The CDR3 here is CASRRPDSYEQYF. The CDR3 DNA follows: TGTGCCAGCCGACGCCCGGACAGTTACGAGCAGTACTTC.

This chain links TRBV3-1 (or the pseudogene TRBV3-2) with TRBJ2-1; D not resolved. V lost 0 bases and J 7 bases, leaving 7 bases between the germline ends. The CDR3 length is 13 residues. The germline gives CDR1 LGHDT, CDR2 YNNKEL (reference sequence). CDR3: CASSQDRLNEQFF. In DNA, the CDR3 is TGTGCCAGCAGCCAAGATCGACTTAATGAGCAGTTCTTC.

The CDR3 DNA reads as TGTGCCAGCAGTTATAAGCGAAGACAGGGGGGTGCCACTGAAGCTTTCTTT. Residues: CASSYKRRQGGATEAFF. The genes are TRBV28 and TRBJ1-1, with 9 bases matching TRBD1. This CDR3 spans 17 amino acids. V lost 4 bases to trimming and J lost 4 bases; unmatched junction nucleotides: 13. The germline V gene has CDR1 MDHEN and CDR2 SYDVKM. Full variable domain (rest looked up from reference TRBV28 and TRBJ1-1): DVKVTQSSRYLVKRTGEKVFLECVQDMDHENMFWYRQDPGLGLRLIYFSYDVKMKEKGDIPEGYSVSREKKERFSLILESASTNQTSMYLCASSYKRRQGGATEAFFGQGTRLTVV.

The J gene is TRBJ2-7, the V gene TRBV18, with D tentatively TRBD2 (6 bases). The CDR3 runs 14 residues. Trimming shortened V by 6 bases and J by 1 base, and 13 bases separated the two germline ends. Germline loops: CDR1 KGHSH, CDR2 LQKENI. As DNA, the CDR3 is TGTGCCAGCTCCCGAGCGGGCCTTTCCTACGAGCAGTACTTC. This translates into CASSRAGLSYEQYF.